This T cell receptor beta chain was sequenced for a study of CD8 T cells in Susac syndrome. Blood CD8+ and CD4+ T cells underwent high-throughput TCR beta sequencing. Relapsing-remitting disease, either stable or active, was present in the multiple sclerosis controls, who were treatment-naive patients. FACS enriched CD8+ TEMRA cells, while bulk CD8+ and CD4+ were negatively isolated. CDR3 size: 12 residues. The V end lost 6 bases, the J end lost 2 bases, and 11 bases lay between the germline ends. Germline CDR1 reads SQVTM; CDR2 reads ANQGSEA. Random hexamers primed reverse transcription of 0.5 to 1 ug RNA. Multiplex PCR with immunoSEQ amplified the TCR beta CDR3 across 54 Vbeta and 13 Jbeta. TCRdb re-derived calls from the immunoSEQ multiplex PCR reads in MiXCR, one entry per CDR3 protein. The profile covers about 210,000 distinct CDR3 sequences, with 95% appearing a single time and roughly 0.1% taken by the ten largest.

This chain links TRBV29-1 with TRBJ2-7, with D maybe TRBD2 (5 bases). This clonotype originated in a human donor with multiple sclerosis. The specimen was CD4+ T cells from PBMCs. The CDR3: CSVHDGAYEQYF. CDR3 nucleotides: TGCAGCGTACACGACGGGGCCTACGAGCAGTACTTC.